Listed here is a single T cell receptor beta chain. This clone was seen once. What antigen it recognizes has not been identified. Nothing much larger sits one base from this clone, and base qualities are not available. This record comes from a study of OX40 agonist ivuxolimab in advanced cancers. Background on the whole study: Ivuxolimab, which targeted the costimulatory receptor OX40 (CD134), was an agonistic, fully human IgG2 monoclonal antibody. Intravenous ivuxolimab was administered to patients every 2 weeks at six dose levels: 0.01, 0.1, 0.3, 1.5, 3 and 10 mg/kg. Of the approximately 53 patients in dose escalation, about 20 had hepatocellular carcinoma, some 15 had melanoma, 9 had renal cell carcinoma and 9 had head and neck cancer. In the dose-escalation cohort, roughly four fifths of patients were male, and the mean age was approximately 60 years, with a range of 23 to 79. Patients were allowed to have had prior anti-PD-1, anti-PD-L1 or anti-CTLA-4 therapy, and roughly 40% of the dose-escalation patients had been treated with checkpoint inhibitors. Three dose-escalation patients achieved partial responses, one with hepatocellular carcinoma and two with cutaneous melanoma. The purpose of peripheral TCRbeta sequencing was to test whether ivuxolimab changed TCR sequence diversity and led to clonal T-cell expansion. The monotherapy dose-escalation portion (N ≈ 52 patients) of the phase I ivuxolimab trial is reported in the paper.

Genomic DNA was isolated from the sorted cells so that the TCRbeta CDR3 region could be sequenced. TCRbeta CDR3 regions were sequenced using the immunoSEQ Assay. TCRdb's version of the immuneACCESS table is confined to in-frame rearrangements and falls short of the full clone set. An unresolved V gene accounts for under half of the shortfall where checked; the remainder is of unknown origin. The sample records fewer than 85,000 clones, under 95% of which are singletons. The ten largest clones take up 0.3% to 0.45% of the sample. Paper-wide results and their limitations: Clonal expansion of both CD4+ and CD8+ blood T cells was observed from baseline to week 6 at doses 0.1 to 3.0 mg/kg. Low levels of normalized T-cell clonal expansion were also seen in some patients who did not respond. After ivuxolimab, more expanded clones were found on average in CD8+ T cells than in CD4+ T cells. In partial responders in the 0.1-3.0 mg/kg groups, normalized peripheral clonal expansion was found to be among the lowest, especially among CD8+ T cells. The antigen specificity of the peripheral T cells that underwent clonal expansion was not determined.

Patients with autoimmune disease history or receiving systemic immunosuppression were excluded from the trial. In every dose cohort, peripheral blood was drawn for TCR sequencing at baseline, cycle 4 day 1, and cycle 7 day 1. The samples were taken from a phase I, first-in-human, multicenter, open-label dose-escalation trial of ivuxolimab. Adults with locally advanced or metastatic head and neck squamous cell, hepatocellular, melanoma or renal cell carcinoma were enrolled in the trial. Before TCR sequencing, CD4+ and CD8+ T cells were separately sorted from peripheral blood. The source material was CD4+ or CD8+ T cells sorted from blood, sampled in a trial of the OX40 agonist ivuxolimab. The clonotype comes from an adult with an advanced solid tumor such as melanoma, head and neck, liver or kidney cancer.

The CDR3 region reads CASSLGLAAFQETQYF. In nucleotides, the sequence is TGTGCCAGCAGCTTAGGTTTAGCGGCCTTTCAAGAGACCCAGTACTTC. This chain joins TRBV7-7 to TRBJ2-5; TRBD2 is a possible D gene, resting on 6 matching bases. The CDR3, from cysteine to phenylalanine, totals 16 residues. The entry retains the CDR3 DNA only, 48 bases that are in frame from base 1. Via the germline V gene (reference sequence), CDR1 is SSHAT and CDR2 FNYEAQ. V lost 1 base and J lost 2 bases; the stretch between them is 14 bases long.